The 21 T cell receptor beta chains below all came from one sample that was sequenced in a study of OX40 agonist ivuxolimab in advanced cancers. Repertoires were generated with immunoSEQ multiplex PCR, while TCRdb's copy carries only in-frame clones and drops some. The repertoire holds tens of thousands of clones, with roughly 89% as singletons. The sequences come from CD4+ or CD8+ T cells sorted from blood, collected in a trial of the OX40 agonist ivuxolimab. These receptors were collected from an adult with an advanced solid tumor such as melanoma, head and neck, liver or kidney cancer.

The V and J genes are TRBV6-4 and TRBJ2-2; D not resolved. The germline V gene has CDR1 MRHNA and CDR2 SNTAGT. The CDR3 sequence is 16 residues long. V was cut by 3 bases and J by 6 bases, with 17 bases left in between. The CDR3 loop reads CASSEAGAPIAGELFF. In nucleotides, the CDR3 is TGTGCCAGCAGTGAGGCAGGCGCACCAATAGCCGGGGAGCTGTTTTTT.

CDR3 sequence (DNA): TGTGCCAGCAGCTCCGGGACTAGCGGGGGGCGGGAGCAGTTCTTC. Translating gives CASSSGTSGGREQFF. The rearrangement uses TRBV6-1 and TRBJ2-1, with TRBD2 identical over 15 bases. The J segment lost 10 bases and the V segment lost 6 bases, leaving 7 bases of the junction unmatched. This CDR3 region has 15 residues. CDR1 MNHNS and CDR2 SASEGT come from the germline V gene.

This clone was seen only once. V is TRBV7-2 and J is TRBJ2-1; perhaps D is TRBD1 or TRBD2 (5 bases each). Trimming stripped 4 bases from V and 2 bases from J, with 15 bases between. Germline V gene sequence: CDR1 SGHTA, CDR2 FQGNSA. The CDR3 is 16 amino acids. CDR3 bases: TGTGCCAGCAGCTATGGGACCCCCGGCCCCTACAATGAGCAGTTCTTC. As protein: CASSYGTPGPYNEQFF.

The rearrangement uses TRBV29-1 and TRBJ1-1; 8 positions match TRBD1. The CDR3 has 12 residues. Per the germline V gene, CDR1 is SQVTM and CDR2 is ANQGSEA. This CDR3 is CRAGGSNTEAFF. The CDR3 DNA reads TGCAGAGCAGGGGGCTCGAATACTGAAGCTTTCTTT.

The chain has TRBV21-1 and TRBJ2-2; the table's TRBD2 call for D was not verified on the DNA. TRBV21-1 is marked as a pseudogene. The CDR3 runs 15 residues. The CDR3 region has the DNA TGTGCCAGCAGCAAGACGCCAACTAAGGCCGGGGAGCTGTTTTTT. Protein product: CASSKTPTKAGELFF.

The chain employs TRBV5-6 and TRBJ2-6, with D unclear. V was shortened by 4 bases and J by 4 bases, with 9 bases between the two germline ends. Germline lookup yields CDR1 SGHDT and CDR2 YYEEEE. This CDR3 contains 14 residues. The CDR3 DNA follows: TGTGCCAGCAGCCCGGATCCCGGGGCCAACGTCCTGACTTTC. It yields the protein CASSPDPGANVLTF.

V gene TRBV7-8 combines with J gene TRBJ2-3; 10 nucleotides align to TRBD2. Germline assignment: CDR1 SGHVS and CDR2 FQNEAQ. The CDR3 is 15 residues long. After removal of 5 bases from V and 2 bases from J, the junction contained 4 bases not matched to a gene. The CDR3 sequence is CASSPGLAYTDTQYF. The DNA for the CDR3 is TGTGCCAGCAGCCCGGGACTAGCGTACACAGATACGCAGTATTTT. The full variable domain, completed using reference TRBV7-8 and TRBJ2-3, is GAGVSQSPRYKVAKRGQDVALRCDPISGHVSLFWYQQALGQGPEFLTYFQNEAQLDKSGLPSDRFFAERPEGSVSTLKIQRTQQEDSAVYLCASSPGLAYTDTQYFGPGTRLTVL.

The chain joins TRBV5-8 to TRBJ2-3; 8 nucleotides agree with TRBD2. This CDR3 is built from 17 residues. Per germline, CDR1 SGHTS and CDR2 YDEGEE. The V gene end was trimmed by 3 bases and the J gene end by 1 base; junction bases not matched to a gene: 10. The CDR3, as DNA: TGTGCCAGCAGCTCCCGTGGCGGGAGGCAAGGCACAGATACGCAGTATTTT. It yields the protein CASSSRGGRQGTDTQYF.

This sequence joins TRBV2 and TRBJ2-7, with a weak D call TRBD2 (5 bases). Per germline, CDR1 SNHLY and CDR2 FYNNEI. The CDR3 has 12 residues. Trimming shortened V by 6 bases and J by 2 bases, and 8 bases separated the two germline ends. The CDR3 DNA reads TGTGCCAGCAGCCGGGAAACCTACGAGCAGTACTTC. As protein: CASSRETYEQYF.

The chain is built from TRBV9 and TRBJ2-1; 12 bases match TRBD2. The ends lost 6 bases at V and 6 bases at J; junction bases unmatched: 7. This CDR3 has 15 residues. CDR1 is SGDLS, CDR2 YYNGEE, per germline. The CDR3 loop is CASTRLAGAGNEQFF. The DNA of the CDR3 is TGTGCCAGCACTAGACTAGCGGGAGCGGGCAATGAGCAGTTCTTC.

V is TRBV6-6 and J is TRBJ2-2; D may be TRBD2 (5 bases). Trimming cost V 1 base and J 4 bases, with 13 bases left between them. This CDR3 region has 16 residues. Per germline, CDR1 MNHNY and CDR2 SVGAGI (reference sequence). The CDR3 spells CASSYLRAETTGELFF. The DNA for the CDR3 is TGTGCCAGCAGTTACTTACGAGCGGAAACCACCGGGGAGCTGTTTTTT.

The J gene is TRBJ1-3, the V gene TRBV4-1; 8 nucleotides match TRBD1. There are 17 residues in the CDR3. Germline V gene lookup returns CDR1 MGHRA and CDR2 YSYEKL. The trim removed 0 bases at V and 3 bases at J, leaving 7 bases unmatched. CDR3 sequence (DNA): TGCGCCAGCAGCCAAGAAGTAAGGACAGGGAATGGAAACACCATATATTTT. It codes for CASSQEVRTGNGNTIYF.

The chain combines TRBV6-5 with TRBJ2-1; D uncertain. The CDR3 spans 14 residues. The germline V gene encodes CDR1 MNHEY and CDR2 SVGAGI. Trimming cost V 5 bases and J 0 bases, with 8 bases left between them. The CDR3 DNA follows: TGTGCCAGCAGTCGACCGAGCTCCTACAATGAGCAGTTCTTC. Amino acids: CASSRPSSYNEQFF.

The chain couples TRBV7-2 to TRBJ2-5, with unresolved D. Germline loops: CDR1 SGHTA, CDR2 FQGNSA. The CDR3 covers 14 residues. The V gene lost 3 bases and the J gene lost 5 bases, with 13 bases spanning the gap. Written as DNA, the CDR3 is TGTGCCAGCAGCTTGCCCCCGGTGCAGGAGACCCAGTACTTC. It is translated as CASSLPPVQETQYF.

The V call is TRBV9, the J call TRBJ2-7; D unclear. The germline CDR1 and CDR2 sequences are SGDLS and YYNGEE. V lost 1 base and J 0 bases, leaving 8 bases between the germline ends. The CDR3 is made up of 14 amino acids. The CDR3 here is CASSVKGSSYEQYF. The CDR3 DNA sequence: TGTGCCAGCAGCGTAAAGGGAAGCTCCTACGAGCAGTACTTC. The complete variable domain, with remaining parts taken from reference TRBV9 and TRBJ2-7, reads DSGVTQTPKHLITATGQRVTLRCSPRSGDLSVYWYQQSLDQGLQFLIQYYNGEERAKGNILERFSAQQFPDLHSELNLSSLELGDSALYFCASSVKGSSYEQYFGPGTRLTVT.

CDR3 protein: CASSQQGGYEQYF. The CDR3 bases are TGTGCCAGCAGCCAACAAGGGGGCTACGAGCAGTACTTC. The chain combines TRBV7-2 with TRBJ2-7; possibly TRBD1 for D (6 bases). Germline V lookup: CDR1 SGHTA, CDR2 FQGNSA. Trimming removed 5 bases at V and 3 bases at J, with 11 bases between. CDR3 length: 13 amino acids. The complete variable domain, with remaining parts taken from reference TRBV7-2 and TRBJ2-7, reads GAGVSQSPSNKVTEKGKDVELRCDPISGHTALYWYRQSLGQGLEFLIYFQGNSAPDKSGLPSDRFSAERTGGSVSTLTIQRTQQEDSAVYLCASSQQGGYEQYFGPGTRLTVT.

The chain carries TRBV7-9 and TRBJ1-2, with D unresolved. The V end was cut by 5 bases, the J end by 2 bases, with 9 bases between. This CDR3 has 13 residues. Per the germline V gene, CDR1 is SEHNR and CDR2 is FQNEAQ (reference sequence). The CDR3 region is CASSPGRNYGYTF. CDR3 sequence (DNA): TGTGCCAGCAGCCCTGGACGGAACTATGGCTACACCTTC.

The J gene is TRBJ1-4, the V gene TRBV19, with 7 bases lining up with TRBD1. V was pared by 3 bases and J by 3 bases, with 7 bases of the junction left unmatched. In germline, CDR1 is LNHDA, CDR2 SQIVND (reference sequence). The CDR3 loop spans 16 amino acids. The CDR3 loop is CASSMQGGRSNEKLFF. The CDR3 region has the DNA TGTGCCAGTAGTATGCAAGGGGGCAGGTCTAATGAAAAACTGTTTTTT.

This clone has only one observation. This sequence joins TRBV5-6 and TRBJ2-5; 7 positions agree with TRBD2. With 1 base clipped from V and 3 bases from J, the junction kept 9 bases outside the gene matches. Germline V gene sequence: CDR1 SGHDT, CDR2 YYEEEE. The CDR3 contains 16 residues. Here the CDR3 reads CASSLSPTAGEETQYF. CDR3 nucleotide sequence: TGTGCCAGCAGCTTGAGTCCGACCGCGGGGGAAGAGACCCAGTACTTC.

This clone was seen a single time. This chain joins TRBV30 and TRBJ1-3; 7 positions agree with TRBD1. Trimming took 4 bases from V and 0 from J; bases not matched to a gene: 3. The CDR3 is 14 residues long. CDR1 is GTSNPN and CDR2 is SVGIG in the germline V gene (reference sequence). CDR3 residues: CAWIHRGSGNTIYF. The CDR3 DNA follows: TGTGCCTGGATCCACAGGGGCTCTGGAAACACCATATATTTT.

This clone was picked up one time. The chain employs TRBV29-1 and TRBJ2-5, with 8 bases aligning to TRBD1. This CDR3 contains 14 residues. Looked up from germline, CDR1 is SQVTM and CDR2 is ANQGSEA. V lost 6 bases, J lost 2 bases, and 8 bases stayed unmatched. The chain's CDR3 is CSVARTGLQETQYF. In nucleotides, the CDR3 is TGCAGCGTCGCTAGGACAGGGTTACAAGAGACCCAGTACTTC. Complete variable domain (other parts from reference TRBV29-1 and TRBJ2-5): SAVISQKPSRDICQRGTSLTIQCQVDSQVTMMFWYRQQPGQSLTLIATANQGSEATYESGFVIDKFPISRPNLTFSTLTVSNMSPEDSSIYLCSVARTGLQETQYFGPGTRLLVL.